This T cell receptor (beta chain) is from a study of blood T cell repertoires in COVID-19. In assigning cohorts, the study relied on participant-reported clinical history. This CDR3 comprises 14 residues. Germline values: CDR1 SEHNR, CDR2 FQNEAQ (reference sequence). With V trimmed by 6 bases and J by 1 base, 5 bases remained unmatched. TCRdb's table, derived via immunoSEQ multiplex PCR, lists solely in-frame clones and lacks some. The sample holds a few hundred thousand clones; around 85% are singletons and the top ten take approximately 8%. Sequencing was performed on PBMCs or T cells enriched from blood (not recorded which). The chain links TRBV7-9 to TRBJ1-1; TRBD1 agrees at 7 bases. The TCR comes from a woman aged 55-69 years who had recovered from COVID-19. The CDR3 loop reads CASSLDRWNTEAFF. The CDR3 bases are TGTGCCAGCAGTCTGGACAGGTGGAACACTGAAGCTTTCTTT.